Below are 10 T cell receptor beta chains sequenced from a single sample in a study of T cells in Graves' hyperthyroidism and ophthalmopathy. Researchers amplified the TCR beta CDR3 regions from RNA transcripts. When the TCR CDR3 underwent first-round RT-PCR, the HTBI primer set was used. From the multiplex PCR reads, TCRdb called clonotypes with MiXCR, one entry per CDR3 protein. The sample includes 450,000 to 700,000 distinct CDR3 sequences, about 43% of them seen just once. The source material was peripheral blood or thyroid tissue (not recorded which). All receptors derive from a woman younger than 35 with Graves' hyperthyroidism.

This rearrangement joins TRBV7-9 to TRBJ1-1; possibly TRBD1 for D (6 bases). V lost 4 bases, J lost 0 bases, and 12 bases lay in between. Germline CDR1 reads SEHNR; CDR2 reads FQNEAQ (reference sequence). CDR3 length equals 15 residues. The CDR3 sequence is CASSSPGALNTEAFF. CDR3 DNA sequence: TGTGCCAGCAGCTCCCCGGGGGCTCTGAACACTGAAGCTTTCTTT.

The chain carries TRBV2 and TRBJ2-5; possibly TRBD1 for D (6 bases). V was clipped by 4 bases and J by 4 bases, with 7 bases between them. Germline V CDR1 and CDR2: SNHLY, FYNNEI. The CDR3 has 12 residues. Written as DNA, the CDR3 is TGTGCCAGCAGTGGAGGGGGAGAGACCCAGTACTTC. The encoded protein is CASSGGGETQYF.

This clonotype was seen more than once but under ten times. This chain joins TRBV12-3 or TRBV12-4 and TRBJ2-5; weak D call: TRBD2 (6 bases). V shed 6 bases and J shed 0 bases, with 14 bases lying between them. CDR3 length: 15 residues. In DNA form, the CDR3 reads TGTGCCAGCAGCCACCTTTTAGCGGACCAAGAGACCCAGTACTTC. Protein: CASSHLLADQETQYF.

The V call is TRBV7-9, the J call TRBJ2-6, with 8 bases identical to TRBD1. Germline lookup yields CDR1 SEHNR and CDR2 FQNEAQ (reference sequence). This CDR3 spans 16 amino acids. The trim removed 6 bases at V and 5 bases at J, leaving 9 bases unmatched. CDR3 in amino acids: CASRPPGQGWANVLTF. The CDR3 DNA follows: TGTGCCAGCAGACCCCCTGGACAGGGTTGGGCCAACGTCCTGACTTTC.

V and J are TRBV11-1 and TRBJ2-1; D may match TRBD1 or TRBD2 (5 bases each). The V gene's germline CDR1 is SGHAT and CDR2 FQDESV (reference sequence). V lost 7 bases, J lost 4 bases, and 17 bases lay in between. The CDR3 spans 15 residues. The CDR3 here is CASNSRDGKYNEQFF. The CDR3 nucleotides read TGTGCCAGCAACAGCCGGGACGGCAAATACAATGAGCAGTTCTTC.

This clonotype has just one count. The gene calls are TRBV20-1 and TRBJ2-5; 13 bases map to TRBD2. The ends lost 5 bases at V and 11 bases at J; junction bases unmatched: 14. There are 15 residues in the CDR3. CDR1 and CDR2 (germline): DFQATT, SNEGSKA (reference sequence). CDR3 protein: CSARRTSGSGDTQYF. CDR3 DNA sequence: TGCAGTGCTCGCCGGACTAGCGGGAGTGGGGATACGCAGTACTTC.

The J gene is TRBJ2-5, the V gene TRBV7-7; 10 bases are shared with TRBD2. Looked up from germline, CDR1 is SSHAT and CDR2 is FNYEAQ (reference sequence). The CDR3 runs to 17 residues. CDR3 in DNA: TGTGCTAGCTCCAATCAACGTAGCGGGAGGTCGAAAGAGACCCAGTACTTC. As protein: CASSNQRSGRSKETQYF.

The rearrangement joins TRBV12-3 or TRBV12-4 to TRBJ2-5; 11 bases line up with TRBD1. V was clipped by 4 bases and J by 1 base; unmatched bases: 17. The CDR3 spans 20 residues. DNA of the CDR3: TGTGCCAGCAGTTCTCCTCCGAGATACCCCGGGACAGGGGGCCAAGAGACCCAGTACTTC. This gives the protein CASSSPPRYPGTGGQETQYF.

At least ten counts were recorded for this clonotype. CDR3 amino acids: CASSGTVSSAVEAFF. The DNA of the CDR3 is TGTGCCAGCAGCGGAACTGTTAGTTCGGCGGTTGAAGCTTTCTTT. This rearrangement joins TRBV7-9 to TRBJ1-1; no clear D. V was trimmed by 5 bases and J by 7 bases, leaving 20 bases between them. Germline V gives CDR1 SEHNR, CDR2 FQNEAQ (reference sequence). The CDR3 loop spans 15 amino acids.

The chain recombines TRBV29-1 with TRBJ1-2; the match to TRBD1 covers 8 bases. V was clipped by 8 bases and J by 1 base; unmatched bases: 9. Germline V gene sequence: CDR1 SQVTM, CDR2 ANQGSEA. The CDR3 length is 14 residues. The CDR3 DNA reads as TGCAGCAGTTTGACAGGGGCCAATAACTATGGCTACACCTTC. This translates into CSSLTGANNYGYTF.